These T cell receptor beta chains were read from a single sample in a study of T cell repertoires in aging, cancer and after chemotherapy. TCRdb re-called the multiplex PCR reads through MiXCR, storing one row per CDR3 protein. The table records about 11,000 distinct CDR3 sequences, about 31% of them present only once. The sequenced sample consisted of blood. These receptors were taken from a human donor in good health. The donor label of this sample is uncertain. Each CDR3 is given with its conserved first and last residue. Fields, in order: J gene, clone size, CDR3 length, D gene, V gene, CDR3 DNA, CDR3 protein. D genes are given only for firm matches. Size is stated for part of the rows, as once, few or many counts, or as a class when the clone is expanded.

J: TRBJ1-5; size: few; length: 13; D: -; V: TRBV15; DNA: TGTGCCACCAGCAGTAGGGTTAATCAGCCCCAGCATTTT; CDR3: CATSSRVNQPQHF
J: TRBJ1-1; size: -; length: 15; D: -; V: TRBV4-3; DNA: TGCGCCAGCAGCCAAGATGGGGGCTACAACACTGAAGCTTTCTTT; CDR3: CASSQDGGYNTEAFF
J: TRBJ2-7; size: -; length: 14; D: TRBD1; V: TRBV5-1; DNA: TGCGCCAGCAGCTTGAACAGGGGGGCCTACGAGCAGTACTTC; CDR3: CASSLNRGAYEQYF
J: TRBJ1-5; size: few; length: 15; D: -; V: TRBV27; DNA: TGTGCCAGCAGTTTCCACCTAAATAGCAATCAGCCCCAGCATTTT; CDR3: CASSFHLNSNQPQHF
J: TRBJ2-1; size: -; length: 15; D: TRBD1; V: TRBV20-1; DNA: TGCAGTGCTCTCTCCGGGACAGGGACCCCCAATGAGCAGTTCTTC; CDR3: CSALSGTGTPNEQFF
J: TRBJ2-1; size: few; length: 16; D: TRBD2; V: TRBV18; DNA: TGTGCCAGCTCACCACCGGGACTAGCGGGACTCAATGAGCAGTTCTTC; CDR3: CASSPPGLAGLNEQFF
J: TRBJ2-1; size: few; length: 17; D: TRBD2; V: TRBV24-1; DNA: TGTGCCACCAGTACCTCTAGCGGGACTGGCTCCTACAATGAGCAGTTCTTC; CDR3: CATSTSSGTGSYNEQFF
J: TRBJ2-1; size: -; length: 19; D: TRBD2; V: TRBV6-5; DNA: TGTGCCAGCAGTTACCCCGGGACTAGCGGGACGAGCTCCTACAATGAGCAGTTCTTC; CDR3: CASSYPGTSGTSSYNEQFF
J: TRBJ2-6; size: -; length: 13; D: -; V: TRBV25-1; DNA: TGTGCCACGGCCCGCTCTGGGGCCAACGTCCTGACTTTC; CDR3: CATARSGANVLTF
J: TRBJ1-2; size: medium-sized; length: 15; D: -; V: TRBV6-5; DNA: TGTGCCAGCAGTTACTCGTTTAACGGCCTCTATGGCTACACCTTC; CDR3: CASSYSFNGLYGYTF
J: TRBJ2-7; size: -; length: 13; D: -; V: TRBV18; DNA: TGTGCCAGCTCACCGACAGCCACCTGGGAGCAGTACTTC; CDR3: CASSPTATWEQYF
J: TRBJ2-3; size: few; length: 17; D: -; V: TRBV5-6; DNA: TGTGCCAGCAGCCCCCCCCTCGCAGGGGCCCGCACAGATACGCAGTATTTT; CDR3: CASSPPLAGARTDTQYF
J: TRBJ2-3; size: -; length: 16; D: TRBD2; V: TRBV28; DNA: TGTGCCAGCAGTCTATCGCGAGCGGGATCCACAGATACGCAGTATTTT; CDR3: CASSLSRAGSTDTQYF
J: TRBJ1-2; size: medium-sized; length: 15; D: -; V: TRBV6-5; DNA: TGTGCCAGCAGTCCCGGCGGGGGGTCTAACTATGGCTACACCTTC; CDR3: CASSPGGGSNYGYTF
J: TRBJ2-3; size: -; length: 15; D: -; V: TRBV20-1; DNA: TGCAGTGCTAGAGAGGGGCAGGGTGACACAGATACGCAGTATTTT; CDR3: CSAREGQGDTDTQYF
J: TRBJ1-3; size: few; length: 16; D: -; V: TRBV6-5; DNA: TGTGCCAGCAGTGCTAGCCGATCGGGCTCTGGAAACACCATATATTTT; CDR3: CASSASRSGSGNTIYF
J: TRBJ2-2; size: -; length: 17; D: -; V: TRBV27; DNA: TGTGCCAGCAGTTCCCACGGGGGCAGTACGAACACCGGGGAGCTGTTTTTT; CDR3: CASSSHGGSTNTGELFF
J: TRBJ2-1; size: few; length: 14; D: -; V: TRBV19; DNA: TGTGCCAGTAGTATCCCGACAAAGCCGGGGGAGCAGTTCTTC; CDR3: CASSIPTKPGEQFF
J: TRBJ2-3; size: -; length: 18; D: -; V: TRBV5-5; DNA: TGTGCCAGCAGCTTGGCGGGGGCGCATCAATCCCTCGCAGATACGCAGTATTTT; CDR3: CASSLAGAHQSLADTQYF
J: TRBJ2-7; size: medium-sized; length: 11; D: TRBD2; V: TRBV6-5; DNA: TGTGCCAGCCAGCGGGGGCACGAGCAGTACTTC; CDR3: CASQRGHEQYF
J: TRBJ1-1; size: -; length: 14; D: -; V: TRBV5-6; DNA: TGTGCCAGCAGCTTGGTAGGGGCAGCGCCCATGGCTTTCTTT; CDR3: CASSLVGAAPMAFF
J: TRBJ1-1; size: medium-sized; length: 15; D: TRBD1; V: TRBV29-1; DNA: TGCAGCGTTGATGGGGGACAGGGGATGAACACTGAAGCTTTCTTT; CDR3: CSVDGGQGMNTEAFF
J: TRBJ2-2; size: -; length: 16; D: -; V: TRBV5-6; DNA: TGTGCCAGCAGCTTGGACAACAGGGTAATCACCGGGGAGCTGTTTTTT; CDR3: CASSLDNRVITGELFF
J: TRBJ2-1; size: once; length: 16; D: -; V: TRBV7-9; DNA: TGTGCCAGCAGCTTACGGTGGGCTAGCGAGTACAATGAGCAGTTCTTC; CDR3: CASSLRWASEYNEQFF
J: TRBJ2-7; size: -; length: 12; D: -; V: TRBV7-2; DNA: TGTGCCAGCAGCGGCGGCTGGCACGAGCAGTACTTC; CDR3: CASSGGWHEQYF
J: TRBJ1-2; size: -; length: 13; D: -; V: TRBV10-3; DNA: TGTGCCATCAGTGATTCGACTAACTATGGCTACACCTTC; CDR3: CAISDSTNYGYTF
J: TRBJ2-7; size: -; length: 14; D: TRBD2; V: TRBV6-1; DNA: TGTGCCAGCAGTGGACTAGCGGGGGCCTACGAGCAGTACTTC; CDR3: CASSGLAGAYEQYF
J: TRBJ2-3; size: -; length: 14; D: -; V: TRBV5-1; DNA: TGCGCCAGCTCCATAACAGCAAGCACAGATACGCAGTATTTT; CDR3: CASSITASTDTQYF
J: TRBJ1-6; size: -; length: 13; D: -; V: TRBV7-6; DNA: TGTGCCAGCAGCTTAGCGCCCGAATCACCCCTCCACTTT; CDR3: CASSLAPESPLHF
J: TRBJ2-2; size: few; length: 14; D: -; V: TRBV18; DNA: TGTGCCAGCTCCCAACCACAGGGTCCCGGGGAGCTGTTTTTT; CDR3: CASSQPQGPGELFF
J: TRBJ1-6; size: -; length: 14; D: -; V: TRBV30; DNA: TGTGCCTGGAGCGCAGGGACTATGGGTTCACCCCTCCACTTT; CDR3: CAWSAGTMGSPLHF
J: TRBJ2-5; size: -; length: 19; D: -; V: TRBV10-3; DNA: TGTGCCACACAGTGGAAGGGGGTTAACCCGCCATACAAACAAGAGACCCAGTACTTC; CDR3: CATQWKGVNPPYKQETQYF
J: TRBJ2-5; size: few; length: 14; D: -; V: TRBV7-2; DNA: TGTGCCAGCAGACGAGGGAGTTTACAAGAGACCCAGTACTTC; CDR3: CASRRGSLQETQYF
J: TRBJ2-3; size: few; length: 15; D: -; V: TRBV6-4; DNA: TGTGCCAGCAGTGAGGGGCTAGCTAGCACAGATACGCAGTATTTT; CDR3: CASSEGLASTDTQYF
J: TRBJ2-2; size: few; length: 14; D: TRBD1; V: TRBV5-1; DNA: TGCGCCAGCAGCGCCAGGACAGGGACCGGGGAGCTGTTTTTT; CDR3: CASSARTGTGELFF
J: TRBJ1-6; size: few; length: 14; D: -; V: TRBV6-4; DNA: TGTGCCAGCAGGCCCGGACACTATAATTCACCCCTCCACTTT; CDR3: CASRPGHYNSPLHF
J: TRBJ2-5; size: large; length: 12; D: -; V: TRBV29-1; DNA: TGCAGCGTTGCCAGGGGCCAAGAGACCCAGTACTTC; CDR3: CSVARGQETQYF
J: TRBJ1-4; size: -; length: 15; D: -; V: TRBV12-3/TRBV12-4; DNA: TGTGCCAGCAGTCTCTCGTCGGGGAGCGGCCAAAAACTGTTTTTT; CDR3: CASSLSSGSGQKLFF
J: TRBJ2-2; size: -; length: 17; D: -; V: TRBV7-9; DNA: TGTGCCAGCAGCTTAGCCCCTGACAGGCTTAACACCGGGGAGCTGTTTTTT; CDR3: CASSLAPDRLNTGELFF
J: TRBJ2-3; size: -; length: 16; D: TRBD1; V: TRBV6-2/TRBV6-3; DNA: TGTGCCAGCAGTTACCCTCCGGGACAGGGCACAGATACGCAGTATTTT; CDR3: CASSYPPGQGTDTQYF
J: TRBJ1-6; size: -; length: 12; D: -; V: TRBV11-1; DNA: TGTGCCAGCAGCTTAGCGACACGATCCCTCCACTTT; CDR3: CASSLATRSLHF
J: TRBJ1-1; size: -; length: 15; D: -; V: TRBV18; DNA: TGTGCCAGCTCACCTACTTCGGTGGAAGGTACTGAAGCTTTCTTT; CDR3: CASSPTSVEGTEAFF
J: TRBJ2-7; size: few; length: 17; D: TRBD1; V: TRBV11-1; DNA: TGTGCCAGCAGCTCTGTCCCCCGGGACAGGACCTCCTACGAGCAGTACTTC; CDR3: CASSSVPRDRTSYEQYF
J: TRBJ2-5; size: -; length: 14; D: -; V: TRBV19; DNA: TGTGCCAGTAGTATACAGGGGACTACGGAGACCCAGTACTTC; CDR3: CASSIQGTTETQYF
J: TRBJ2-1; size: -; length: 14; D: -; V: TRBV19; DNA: TGTGCCAGTAGTTCGGCGTTCTCCTACAATGAGCAGTTCTTC; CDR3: CASSSAFSYNEQFF
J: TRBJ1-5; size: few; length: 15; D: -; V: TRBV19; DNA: TGTGCCAGTACCCCGATTCTTTATAGCAATCAGCCCCAGCATTTT; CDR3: CASTPILYSNQPQHF
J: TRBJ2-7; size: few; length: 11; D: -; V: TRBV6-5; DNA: TGTGCCAGCAGAAATGGTTACGAGCAGTACTTC; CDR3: CASRNGYEQYF
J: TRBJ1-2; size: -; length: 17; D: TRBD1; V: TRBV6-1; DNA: TGTGCCAGCAGTGAACTAGTCGGGACAGCCTGCTCCCGGGGCTACACCTTC; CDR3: CASSELVGTACSRGYTF
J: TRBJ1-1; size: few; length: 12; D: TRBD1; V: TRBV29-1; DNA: TGCAGCGTGGGGACAGGGGGCACTGAAGCTTTCTTT; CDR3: CSVGTGGTEAFF
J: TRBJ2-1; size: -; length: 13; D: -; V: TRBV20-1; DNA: TGCAGTGCTAGAGACGTACTAGTCATTGAGCAGTTCTTC; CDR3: CSARDVLVIEQFF
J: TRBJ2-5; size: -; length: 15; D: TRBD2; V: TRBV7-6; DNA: TGTGCCAGCAGGGGAACGGGGGGGCCACGGGAGACCCAGTACTTC; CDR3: CASRGTGGPRETQYF
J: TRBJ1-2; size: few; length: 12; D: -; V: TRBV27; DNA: TGTGCCAGCAGTTTCGGTGGGGGCGGCTACACCTTC; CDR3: CASSFGGGGYTF
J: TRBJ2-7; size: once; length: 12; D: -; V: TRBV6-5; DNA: TGTGCCAGCAGTGAACCCACCTACGAGCAGTACTTC; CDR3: CASSEPTYEQYF
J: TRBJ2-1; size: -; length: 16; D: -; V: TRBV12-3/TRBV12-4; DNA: TGTGCCAGCAGTTTTTCTACGGGTAGGGGTAACAATGAGCAGTTCTTC; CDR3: CASSFSTGRGNNEQFF